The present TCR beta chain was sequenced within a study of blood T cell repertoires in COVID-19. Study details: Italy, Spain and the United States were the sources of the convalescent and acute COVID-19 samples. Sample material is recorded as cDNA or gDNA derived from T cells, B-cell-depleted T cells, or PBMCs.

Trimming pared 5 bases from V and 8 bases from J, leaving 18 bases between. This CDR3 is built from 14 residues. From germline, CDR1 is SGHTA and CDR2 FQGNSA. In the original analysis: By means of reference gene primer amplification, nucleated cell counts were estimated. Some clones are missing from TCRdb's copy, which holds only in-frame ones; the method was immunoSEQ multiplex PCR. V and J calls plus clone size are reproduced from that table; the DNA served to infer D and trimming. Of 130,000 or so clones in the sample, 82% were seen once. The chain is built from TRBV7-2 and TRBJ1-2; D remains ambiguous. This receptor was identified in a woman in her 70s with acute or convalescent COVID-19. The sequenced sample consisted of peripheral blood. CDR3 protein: CASSILSASKGYTF. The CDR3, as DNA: TGTGCCAGCAGCATCCTAAGCGCAAGTAAGGGCTACACCTTC.